This T cell receptor (beta chain) appears in the sequencing data of a study of shared clonotypes between healthy human individuals. Every contributor of samples was a Caucasian grown-up residing in Nashville, Tennessee. This table comes from immunoSEQ multiplex PCR, and its TCRdb copy is limited to in-frame clones, with some not included. The data contain 2 million to 2.5 million clones, roughly 93% of them singletons. CDR3 length equals 13 residues. Germline V gene data show CDR1 as GTSNPN and CDR2 as SVGIG (reference sequence). V was clipped by 0 bases and J by 3 bases, with 9 bases between them. The count of this clone is one.

This chain links TRBV30 with TRBJ2-7; TRBD2 is a possible D gene (6 bases). Sequencing was performed on naive CD4+ T cells from PBMCs. Noted subset: CD45RA+ positively selected. This clonotype was sampled from a man younger than 30 in good health. Some clones in this sample may be carry-over from other donors' samples. The CDR3 here is CAWSVGRFYEQYF. The CDR3 bases are TGTGCCTGGAGTGTAGGGAGGTTCTACGAGCAGTACTTC. The whole variable domain, filled in from reference TRBV30 and TRBJ2-7, reads SQTIHQWPATLVQPVGSPLSLECTVEGTSNPNLYWYRQAAGRGLQLLFYSVGIGQISSEVPQNLSASRPQDRQFILSSKKLLLSDSGFYLCAWSVGRFYEQYFGPGTRLTVT.